The 26 T cell receptor beta chains below all came from one sample that was sequenced in a study of T-cell memory formation after mild COVID-19. TCRdb independently ran MiXCR on the 5' RACE reads; one entry per CDR3 protein. There are tens of thousands of distinct CDR3 sequences in the sample; about 16% occur only once, and about two fifths lies in the top ten. Sample: PBMCs or a T cell subset sorted from them (not recorded which). These receptors were taken from a man aged 18 to 29 who had mild COVID-19 (a few samples of this study predate the infection). Cell type and time point are not known.

The rearrangement joins TRBV30 to TRBJ2-7; no definite D call. Per the germline V gene, CDR1 is GTSNPN and CDR2 is SVGIG (reference sequence). There are 16 residues in the CDR3. V lost 0 bases, J lost 0 bases, and 15 bases lay in between. This chain's CDR3 is CAWSVGLALSSYEQYF. The CDR3 DNA reads as TGTGCCTGGAGTGTAGGTTTGGCCTTAAGCTCCTACGAGCAGTACTTC.

This clonotype has just a few counts. V and J are TRBV10-3 and TRBJ1-5, with D tentatively TRBD1 (5 bases). This CDR3 has 14 amino acids. V lost 5 bases and J 2 bases, leaving 10 bases between the germline ends. The V gene's germline CDR1 is ENHRY and CDR2 SYGVKD. The CDR3 protein is CAISSGMGNQPQHF. CDR3 DNA: TGTGCCATCAGTTCAGGGATGGGCAATCAGCCCCAGCATTTT.

CDR3 nucleotides: TGTGCCAGTAATGAGCGGGGGGCCTTCACAGATACGCAGTATTTT. Amino acids: CASNERGAFTDTQYF. The V call is TRBV19, the J call TRBJ2-3, with 9 nucleotides matching TRBD2. V trimming: 7 bases; J trimming: 2 bases; junction bases outside the gene matches: 7. The CDR3 consists of 15 residues. CDR1 LNHDA and CDR2 SQIVND come from the germline V gene (reference sequence).

The chain carries TRBV12-3 or TRBV12-4 and TRBJ2-3; a possible D gene is TRBD2 (7 bases). V shed 3 bases and J shed 5 bases, with 15 bases lying between them. The CDR3 extends over 15 amino acids. The CDR3 DNA reads TGTGCCAGCAGTTTCGCGGGGGCCCCCTTAGATACGCAGTATTTT. Its protein is CASSFAGAPLDTQYF.

In this sample, this clonotype turned up a few times. The chain recombines TRBV5-1 with TRBJ2-2; D may be TRBD1 (5 bases). The CDR3 has 13 residues. Germline CDR1 and CDR2: SGHRS and YFSETQ. V lost 0 bases, J lost 6 bases, and 6 bases lay in between. CDR3 amino acids: CASSLEGPGELFF. CDR3 bases: TGCGCCAGCAGCTTGGAGGGGCCCGGGGAGCTGTTTTTT. Full variable domain (rest looked up from reference TRBV5-1 and TRBJ2-2): KAGVTQTPRYLIKTRGQQVTLSCSPISGHRSVSWYQQTPGQGLQFLFEYFSETQRNKGNFPGRFSGRQFSNSRSEMNVSTLELGDSALYLCASSLEGPGELFFGEGSRLTVL.

The rearrangement links TRBV4-1 to TRBJ1-1; D remains ambiguous. With 2 bases removed from V and 7 bases from J, the gap between germline ends came to 8 bases. The CDR3 has 12 amino acids. Germline loops: CDR1 MGHRA, CDR2 YSYEKL. CDR3 nucleotide sequence: TGCGCCAGCAGCCAAAGCCCAAATGAAGCTTTCTTT. Its protein is CASSQSPNEAFF.

This clonotype was detected a few times. The chain recombines TRBV4-3 with TRBJ1-2; possibly TRBD1 for D (5 bases). The germline CDR1 and CDR2 sequences are LGHNA and YSLEER. V lost 0 bases and J 6 bases, leaving 8 bases between the germline ends. This CDR3 spans 13 amino acids. CDR3 amino acids: CASSQDRAHGYTF. CDR3 nucleotide sequence: TGCGCCAGCAGCCAAGACAGGGCGCATGGCTACACCTTC.

The rearrangement uses TRBV11-2 and TRBJ2-5, with 10 bases identical to TRBD1. Germline CDR1 is SGHAT and CDR2 is FQNNGV. Germline trimming cut 0 bases from V and 1 base from J; bases unmatched to any gene: 8. The CDR3 sequence is 18 residues long. The CDR3 region has the DNA TGTGCCAGCAGCTTAGACTGCTTCGGGGACAGGGGCCAAGAGACCCAGTACTTC. Amino acids: CASSLDCFGDRGQETQYF.

The rearrangement uses TRBV6-2 or TRBV6-3 and TRBJ1-6; 7 nucleotides line up with TRBD1. Germline CDR1 is MNHEY and CDR2 is SVGEGT. V dropped 6 bases and J dropped 4; count of bases not matched to a gene: 9. The CDR3 extends over 16 amino acids. CDR3: CASSDRAFQYNSPLHF. The CDR3 nucleotides are TGTGCCAGCAGCGACAGGGCATTCCAGTATAATTCACCCCTCCACTTT.

This clonotype was counted only a few times. The rearrangement uses TRBV7-2 and TRBJ1-2, with 9 bases matching TRBD1. Germline assignment: CDR1 SGHTA and CDR2 FQGNSA. V shed 3 bases, J shed 8 bases, and the junction held 13 bases outside the gene matches. The CDR3 extends over 16 amino acids. Here the CDR3 DNA reads TGTGCCAGCAGCTTTGGGTGGTGGGGACAGGGTGAGGGCTACACCTTC. It translates to CASSFGWWGQGEGYTF.

This clonotype was counted a few times. The V and J genes are TRBV9 and TRBJ2-5; 8 nucleotides line up with TRBD2. Germline values: CDR1 SGDLS, CDR2 YYNGEE. The CDR3 sequence is 17 residues long. V shed 4 bases and J 1 base; nucleotides not matched to a gene: 12. CDR3 DNA: TGTGCCAGCAGCCCTTCGAGGGGAACTAGCGGCCAAGAGACCCAGTACTTC. It yields the protein CASSPSRGTSGQETQYF.

The CDR3 region is CASSLLSAVQYF. CDR3 bases: TGTGCCAGCAGCTTATTGTCGGCAGTTCAGTACTTC. The V call is TRBV11-2, the J call TRBJ2-4; no reliable D call. The CDR3 consists of 12 residues. The V gene lost 2 bases and the J gene lost 11 bases, with 10 bases spanning the gap. In germline, CDR1 is SGHAT, CDR2 FQNNGV. Supplemented by reference TRBV11-2 and TRBJ2-4, the full variable domain reads EAGVAQSPRYKIIEKRQSVAFWCNPISGHATLYWYQQILGQGPKLLIQFQNNGVVDDSQLPKDRFSAERLKGVDSTLKIQPAKLEDSAVYLCASSLLSAVQYFGAGTRLSVL.

This clonotype occurred a few times. This chain connects TRBV18 to TRBJ1-5; 9 bases are shared with TRBD1. This CDR3 comprises 14 residues. Losses at the gene ends were 2 bases for V and 5 bases for J; bases not matched to a gene: 1. Germline V gene data show CDR1 as KGHSH and CDR2 as LQKENI. CDR3 in amino acids: CASSPGTGYQPQHF. The CDR3 DNA sequence: TGTGCCAGCTCACCAGGGACAGGGTATCAGCCCCAGCATTTT.

The chain has TRBV21-1 and TRBJ2-3; TRBD2, the D gene given by the table, was not confirmed from the DNA. TRBV21-1 is marked as a pseudogene. This CDR3 region has 17 residues. The CDR3 loop reads CASSNPPLGTSTDTQYF. CDR3 coding DNA: TGTGCCAGCAGCAACCCACCGCTAGGAACTAGCACAGATACGCAGTATTTT.

V gene TRBV5-1 combines with J gene TRBJ2-7; 9 nucleotides align to TRBD1. The length of the CDR3 is 17 residues. The germline gives CDR1 SGHRS, CDR2 YFSETQ. The V and J ends lost 3 bases and 0 bases, in that order; junction bases with no gene match: 10. For the CDR3, the DNA is TGCGCCAGCAGCTCCGGGGACAGGGCCTTAAGCTCCTACGAGCAGTACTTC. This sequence encodes CASSSGDRALSSYEQYF. Using reference TRBV5-1 and TRBJ2-7 for the parts outside the CDR3, the full variable domain is KAGVTQTPRYLIKTRGQQVTLSCSPISGHRSVSWYQQTPGQGLQFLFEYFSETQRNKGNFPGRFSGRQFSNSRSEMNVSTLELGDSALYLCASSSGDRALSSYEQYFGPGTRLTVT.

This clonotype has more than one count but fewer than ten. V usage is TRBV29-1 and J usage is TRBJ2-6; tentatively, D is TRBD2 (5 bases). The V gene's germline CDR1 is SQVTM and CDR2 ANQGSEA. The CDR3 runs to 13 residues. Trimming shortened V by 6 bases and J by 4 bases, and 10 bases separated the two germline ends. CDR3 residues: CSVYTGGANVLTF. CDR3 coding DNA: TGCAGCGTGTATACGGGAGGGGCCAACGTCCTGACTTTC.

This clonotype appeared a few times. The chain employs TRBV6-2 or TRBV6-3 and TRBJ1-2; no definite D call. This CDR3 comprises 11 residues. Trimming removed 6 bases at V and 3 bases at J, with 5 bases between. Germline values: CDR1 MNHEY, CDR2 SVGEGT. The CDR3 is CASRVYYGYTF. The DNA for the CDR3 is TGTGCCAGCAGAGTTTACTATGGCTACACCTTC.

This clonotype has just one count. This chain connects TRBV6-6 to TRBJ2-7, with D perhaps matching TRBD1 (6 bases). Germline loops: CDR1 MNHNY, CDR2 SVGAGI (reference sequence). CDR3 length equals 15 residues. Between the trimmed V and J ends, which lost 6 bases and 0 bases, there was a span of 15 bases. The CDR3 region has the DNA TGTGCCAGCAGACCGACAGGAATCCACTCCTACGAGCAGTACGTC. It codes for CASRPTGIHSYEQYV.

The chain combines TRBV20-1 with TRBJ2-7; no clear D. Germline lookup yields CDR1 DFQATT and CDR2 SNEGSKA (reference sequence). V shed 6 bases and J shed 5 bases, with 14 bases lying between them. CDR3 length equals 12 residues. As DNA, the CDR3 is TGCAGTGCAGCCCCTGGGGTGGACGAGCAGTACTTC. Translating it yields CSAAPGVDEQYF.

The gene calls are TRBV7-9 and TRBJ2-3; D is unresolved. V gave up 5 bases and J gave up 4 bases, with 13 bases separating them. In germline, CDR1 is SEHNR, CDR2 FQNEAQ (reference sequence). This CDR3 spans 14 amino acids. The chain's CDR3 is CASSDARIPDTQYF. In DNA form, the CDR3 reads TGTGCCAGCAGCGACGCGAGGATCCCAGATACGCAGTATTTT.

J is TRBJ2-7 and V is TRBV4-2; D call uncertain. The CDR3 has 15 residues. The germline gives CDR1 LGHNA, CDR2 YNFKEQ. Deletions cut 1 base from V and 0 bases from J, with 10 bases between. The DNA for the CDR3 is TGTGCCAGCAGCCAAGGGGCTACGTTCTCCTACGAGCAGTACTTC. It specifies CASSQGATFSYEQYF.

This clonotype was picked up a small number of times. The chain combines TRBV4-3 with TRBJ2-7; D is unclear. This CDR3 has 14 amino acids. Trimming left V 0 bases short and J 4 bases short, with 10 bases between. Germline V gene lookup returns CDR1 LGHNA and CDR2 YSLEER. The CDR3 sequence is CASSQDQWRYEQYF. In nucleotides, the CDR3 is TGCGCCAGCAGCCAAGATCAATGGCGGTACGAGCAGTACTTC.

V is TRBV9 and J is TRBJ2-3; 14 nucleotides line up with TRBD2. Unmatched junction bases numbered 4, after V lost 4 bases and J lost 0 bases. Germline-derived CDR1 and CDR2 are SGDLS and YYNGEE. The CDR3 spans 17 residues. The CDR3 sequence is CASSLRLAGGSTDTQYF. The CDR3 bases are TGTGCCAGCAGCTTGCGACTAGCGGGGGGGAGCACAGATACGCAGTATTTT.

The CDR3 spells CASRTGDDSGAKNIQYF. In DNA form, the CDR3 reads TGCGCCAGCCGGACAGGGGACGACAGCGGGGCCAAAAACATTCAGTACTTC. The chain employs TRBV5-1 and TRBJ2-4, with 9 positions matching TRBD1. The CDR3 covers 17 residues. With V trimmed by 7 bases and J by 1 base, 12 bases remained unmatched. Germline CDR1 is SGHRS and CDR2 is YFSETQ.

Many counts were recorded for this clonotype. CDR3 bases: TGCGCCAGCAGCCAAGATTACAGGGGAGGGGATACGCAGTATTTT. The encoded protein is CASSQDYRGGDTQYF. The V gene is TRBV4-3, the J gene TRBJ2-3, with D tentatively TRBD1 or TRBD2 (7 bases each). Germline-derived CDR1 and CDR2 are LGHNA and YSLEER. The CDR3 loop spans 15 amino acids. V dropped 0 bases and J dropped 6 bases, with 13 bases sitting between them.

This clonotype was seen a handful of times. V gene TRBV4-3 combines with J gene TRBJ1-4; TRBD1 matches at 9 bases. Germline assignment: CDR1 LGHNA and CDR2 YSLEER. Trimming at V came to 2 bases and at J to 6 bases, leaving 4 bases not matched to a gene. This CDR3 spans 15 amino acids. The CDR3 region is CASSQRTGVYEKLFF. CDR3 bases: TGCGCCAGCAGCCAACGGACAGGGGTGTATGAAAAACTGTTTTTT.